This TCR beta chain was sequenced in a study of T cell responses to AZD1222 COVID-19 vaccine. Overall study results and limits: Without day 14 samples, only post-peak T cell repertoires were studied. Nearly half of the spike-specific TCRs reportedly recognize variant regions that carry no mutations. Just a handful of AZD1222 recipients were seropositive at baseline.

Sequencing was performed with immunoSEQ multiplex PCR; in TCRdb, only in-frame clones are kept and a portion is missing. The table shows about 100,000 clones, with 70% to 90% occurring only once. The CDR3 consists of 15 residues. Germline V gene data show CDR1 as MDHEN and CDR2 as SYDVKM. Trimming took 2 bases from V and 8 from J, leaving 19 bases between them. On this clone itself: Its specificity is unknown.

The sample here was peripheral blood, taken 28 days after the second AZD1222 dose. This TCR came from an adult who received the AZD1222 COVID-19 vaccine. The V call is TRBV28, the J call TRBJ2-7; weak D call: TRBD2 (5 bases). CDR3 residues: CASSLPSDGVIKQYF. The CDR3, as DNA: TGTGCCAGCAGTTTACCTTCTGACGGGGTCATAAAGCAGTACTTC.